This TCR beta chain came from a study of blood T cell repertoires in COVID-19 (TCRdb year 2020). The study in broad terms: The collaborator samples originated in the United States, Italy and Spain and spanned the acute and convalescent phases of COVID-19. Where HLA class I and class II types were available, the types were taken from metadata supplied by the sample provider, not from assay-based typing. The repertoires were made available in a free public database intended to serve as a resource for research on the immune response to SARS-CoV-2. Nearly every sample came with metadata listing a de-identified subject ID, COVID-19 status, age in years and sex. Samples came from the ongoing ImmuneRACE study (first 160 participants) plus 1,254 subjects from 6 global collaborators. Subjects who had been exposed to COVID-19, were actively infected with it, or had recovered from it provided the deeply sampled blood TCRbeta repertoires that made up the dataset. The material from the prospective study consisted of cDNA or gDNA derived from T cells, B-cell-depleted T cells, or PBMCs.

The immunoSEQ Assay, a bias-controlled multiplex PCR, was used to amplify TCRbeta CDR3 regions from genomic DNA. The study's processing was this. Within the assay, amplification of reference gene primers was used to estimate how many nucleated cells each sample contained. To quantify the absolute abundance of each unique TCRbeta CDR3 rearrangement, sequence reads were collapsed and filtered. For each sample, productive Simpson clonality was calculated by taking the square root of Simpson's diversity index across productive rearrangements. TCRdb mirrors the immuneACCESS table, restricted to in-frame sequences. Some clones are absent from its copies; in checked studies, under half trace to an unresolved V gene, and the reason for the others is unknown. The D gene and trimming were derived from the DNA, and the V and J assignments and clone size from that table. Counted in this sample were roughly 150,000 clones; 85% to 90% of them appeared once. The top ten constitute more than 5% of the sample.

CDR1 and CDR2, per the germline V gene, are SQVTM and ANQGSEA. The CDR3 runs 10 amino acids, cysteine and phenylalanine included. Just CDR3 DNA is preserved here, 30 bases in frame from base 1. Trimming leaves V shorter by 7 bases and J shorter by 8 bases, with the junction holding 4 bases beyond the gene matches. Each collaborating institution followed its own protocols to collect whole blood in K2EDTA tubes. For TCRbeta analysis, collaborator samples were shipped as frozen whole blood, as isolated PBMCs, or as DNA extracted from either sample type. A word on this clone: Its recognized antigen is unknown. Per-base qualities were not stored, and no clone one base away is much larger.

Study-wide conclusions, independent of this receptor: The quantity of clinical and demographic metadata differed by source and by participant and was supplied without curation.

The receptor chain draws on TRBV29-1 and TRBJ1-1; TRBD1 agrees with 7 junctional bases. This receptor was obtained from a human donor in a cohort sampled during active COVID-19. The sequenced sample consisted of peripheral blood. Read as DNA, the sequence is TGCAGCGCTGGGGACAGCGAAGCTTTCTTT. The translation is CSAGDSEAFF. This CDR3, with the reference TRBV29-1 and TRBJ1-1 proteins standing in past its ends, gives the full variable domain SAVISQKPSRDICQRGTSLTIQCQVDSQVTMMFWYRQQPGQSLTLIATANQGSEATYESGFVIDKFPISRPNLTFSTLTVSNMSPEDSSIYLCSAGDSEAFFGQGTRLTVV.